Sequencing of this TCR beta chain was carried out in a study of blood T cells in healthy people across ages. Through a sample-barcoded 5' primer and a J-beta primer mix, a second PCR was run for about 6 to 12 cycles. TCRdb passed the 5' RACE reads through MiXCR, listing each CDR3 protein once. The table shows hundreds of thousands of distinct CDR3 sequences, with 52% occurring only once. V lost 6 bases, J lost 5 bases, and 14 bases lay in between. The CDR3 is 13 residues long. Germline CDR1 is DFQATT and CDR2 is SNEGSKA (reference sequence). Study-wide findings and caveats: Getting older went along with TCR beta diversity per million T cells dropping roughly linearly.

This clonotype has at least ten counts. The antigen is undetermined. The rearrangement uses TRBV20-1 and TRBJ2-1; tentative D call: TRBD2 (6 bases). The sequenced sample was blood. This TCR was recovered from a woman aged 80 or over in good health. CDR3 in DNA: TGCAGTGCCCTTGGGAGGTCCCACAATGAGCAGTTCTTC. Translation: CSALGRSHNEQFF.